A single sample is the source of the 28 T cell receptor beta chains below, sequenced in a study of shared clonotypes between healthy human individuals. Assay used: immunoSEQ multiplex PCR; TCRdb lists only in-frame clones, some missing. The repertoire holds about 700,000 clones, with just over 90% as singletons. Naive-designated CD8 cells lacked CD45RO, were positively enriched for CCR7, and omitted terminally differentiated effector memory CD45RA+ cells. Sequencing input: naive CD8+ T cells sorted from blood. The receptors originated from a man aged 25 to 40 in good health.

V and J are TRBV29-1 and TRBJ2-1, with D perhaps being TRBD1 or TRBD2 (7 bases each). This CDR3 region has 16 residues. Looked up from germline, CDR1 is SQVTM and CDR2 is ANQGSEA. V gave up 3 bases and J gave up 4 bases, with 19 bases separating them. CDR3 DNA sequence: TGCAGCGTTGAGGGAGCGGGACAGCTCGGGTACAATGAGCAGTTCTTC. Protein: CSVEGAGQLGYNEQFF.

J is TRBJ1-2 and V is TRBV5-8; 11 bases fit TRBD1. Germline V gene sequence: CDR1 SGHTS, CDR2 YDEGEE. V was pared by 4 bases and J by 8 bases, with 10 bases of the junction left unmatched. The length of the CDR3 is 15 residues. This CDR3 is CASSRPGQGAGGYTF. The CDR3 bases are TGTGCCAGCAGCCGACCTGGACAGGGGGCGGGAGGCTACACCTTC.

The V gene is TRBV29-1, the J gene TRBJ2-1; D possibly corresponds to TRBD1 (5 bases). The CDR3 contains 16 residues. CDR1 SQVTM and CDR2 ANQGSEA come from the germline V gene. Trimming removed 1 base at V and 2 bases at J, with 15 bases between. The CDR3 DNA reads TGCAGCGTTGAAGGTGGCCAACAGGACCCCTACAATGAGCAGTTCTTC. It codes for CSVEGGQQDPYNEQFF.

The genes are TRBV7-8 and TRBJ2-7; 8 bases align to TRBD1. The V gene end was trimmed by 1 base and the J gene end by 4 bases; junction bases not matched to a gene: 6. The germline V gene encodes CDR1 SGHVS and CDR2 FQNEAQ. The CDR3 runs to 15 residues. This CDR3 reads CASSLGAGGGYEQYF. DNA of the CDR3: TGTGCCAGCAGCTTAGGTGCAGGGGGCGGATACGAGCAGTACTTC.

The chain links TRBV11-2 to TRBJ2-1, with 9 nucleotides matching TRBD1. The CDR3 loop spans 16 amino acids. Per germline, CDR1 SGHAT and CDR2 FQNNGV. The V and J ends lost 5 bases and 4 bases, in that order; junction bases with no gene match: 9. The CDR3 sequence is CASSTLEQGAYNEQFF. The CDR3 DNA reads TGTGCCAGCAGCACCCTGGAACAGGGGGCTTACAATGAGCAGTTCTTC.

The chain is built from TRBV11-2 and TRBJ2-7, with a tentative D call TRBD2 (6 bases). There are 15 residues in the CDR3. With 6 bases removed from V and 4 bases from J, the gap between germline ends came to 19 bases. Germline V lookup: CDR1 SGHAT, CDR2 FQNNGV. The CDR3 nucleotides read TGTGCCAGCAGTAACGGGGGTTTTAGTGGGTACGAGCAGTACTTC. Its protein product is CASSNGGFSGYEQYF.

The chain combines TRBV5-8 with TRBJ1-2; D is undetermined. This CDR3 comprises 12 residues. Trimming left V 6 bases short and J 6 bases short, with 12 bases between. Germline CDR1 reads SGHTS; CDR2 reads YDEGEE. CDR3 region: CASKGLRDGYTF. The CDR3 DNA reads as TGTGCCAGCAAGGGTCTGAGGGATGGCTACACCTTC.

The chain recombines TRBV5-6 with TRBJ1-1; 7 bases are a match to TRBD1. The CDR3 extends over 17 amino acids. Germline V gene lookup returns CDR1 SGHDT and CDR2 YYEEEE. V shed 0 bases, J shed 0 bases, and the junction held 8 bases outside the gene matches. CDR3 DNA: TGTGCCAGCAGCTTGGACGGACAGGCGGGTATGAACACTGAAGCTTTCTTT. Residues: CASSLDGQAGMNTEAFF.

V usage is TRBV7-9 and J usage is TRBJ2-1; the D gene could be TRBD1 or TRBD2 (5 bases each). This CDR3 has 10 residues. With 8 bases removed from V and 9 bases from J, the gap between germline ends came to 8 bases. Germline V gives CDR1 SEHNR, CDR2 FQNEAQ (reference sequence). CDR3 sequence reads: CASRGTEQFF. The CDR3 coding sequence is TGTGCCAGCCGGGGCACTGAGCAGTTCTTC.

V is TRBV5-6 and J is TRBJ1-5, with 7 bases lining up with TRBD1. The germline V gene encodes CDR1 SGHDT and CDR2 YYEEEE. The CDR3 totals 14 residues. Trimming cost V 4 bases and J 1 base; bases outside gene matches: 2. CDR3 sequence (DNA): TGTGCCAGCAGCCCGACAGGGAGCAATCAGCCCCAGCATTTT. Its protein product is CASSPTGSNQPQHF.

The J gene is TRBJ2-2, the V gene TRBV5-1; TRBD1 agrees at 10 bases. Trimming took 4 bases from V and 5 from J; bases not matched to a gene: 5. The CDR3 is 15 residues long. Germline CDR1 SGHRS, CDR2 YFSETQ. In DNA form, the CDR3 reads TGCGCCAGCAGCACCGGGACAGGGGTAACCGGGGAGCTGTTTTTT. This gives the protein CASSTGTGVTGELFF.

A single count supports this clone. The chain recombines TRBV19 with TRBJ2-1, with a possible D match to TRBD1 (5 bases). Trimming removed 8 bases at V and 4 bases at J, with 12 bases between. CDR1 and CDR2 (germline): LNHDA, SQIVND (reference sequence). The CDR3 contains 13 residues. The CDR3 DNA sequence: TGTGCCAGTGCGTTGACAGATTACAATGAGCAGTTCTTC. Protein: CASALTDYNEQFF.

The genes are TRBV7-9 and TRBJ2-7; 12 bases match TRBD2. Germline V gene sequence: CDR1 SEHNR, CDR2 FQNEAQ (reference sequence). V shed 5 bases and J 12 bases; nucleotides not matched to a gene: 14. There are 15 residues in the CDR3. The CDR3 is CASSPKTSGSENLYF. The CDR3 DNA reads as TGTGCCAGCAGCCCCAAGACTAGCGGGAGTGAGAACCTGTACTTC.

This clone was counted a single time. In DNA form, the CDR3 reads TGTGCCAGCAGCACCGGGACTATTGGTTTCGATGAGCAGTTCTTC. Translated, it gives CASSTGTIGFDEQFF. This chain joins TRBV6-5 and TRBJ2-1; TRBD2 matches at 7 bases. Trimming took 6 bases from V and 8 from J; bases not matched to a gene: 13. The CDR3 totals 15 residues. Germline CDR1 reads MNHEY; CDR2 reads SVGAGI.

The chain couples TRBV5-6 to TRBJ1-2; D possibly corresponds to TRBD1 (5 bases). Per the germline V gene, CDR1 is SGHDT and CDR2 is YYEEEE. V was pared by 0 bases and J by 8 bases, with 17 bases between. The CDR3 contains 15 residues. DNA for the CDR3: TGTGCCAGCAGCTTGGTAGGAGGGGCTTTTAAGGGCTACACCTTC. Its translation: CASSLVGGAFKGYTF.

V gene TRBV6-6 combines with J gene TRBJ2-7; D is unclear. The germline CDR1 and CDR2 sequences are MNHNY and SVGAGI (reference sequence). Trimming took off 0 bases at V and 6 bases at J, with 15 bases between the two ends. This CDR3 region has 15 residues. CDR3 residues: CASSYSLDDVVEQYF. CDR3 bases: TGTGCCAGCAGTTACTCGTTAGACGACGTGGTCGAGCAGTACTTC.

The V call is TRBV28, the J call TRBJ2-7, with D tentatively TRBD1 or TRBD2 (6 bases each). The length of the CDR3 is 13 residues. The V end was cut by 6 bases, the J end by 11 bases, with 20 bases between. Germline-derived CDR1 and CDR2 are MDHEN and SYDVKM. This chain's CDR3 is CASREGGLPTKYF. The CDR3 DNA sequence: TGTGCCAGCAGAGAGGGGGGACTCCCTACAAAGTACTTC.

This chain links TRBV5-1 with TRBJ2-7, with TRBD2 identical over 7 bases. This CDR3 is built from 16 residues. CDR1 SGHRS and CDR2 YFSETQ come from the germline V gene. V lost 0 bases to trimming and J lost 2 bases; unmatched junction nucleotides: 8. The CDR3 is CASSLANSGGTYEQYF. For the CDR3, the DNA is TGCGCCAGCAGCTTGGCCAATTCGGGGGGTACCTACGAGCAGTACTTC.

In regard to this clone: Additional DNA sequences in this sample encode the identical CDR3. The chain combines TRBV13 with TRBJ2-1; TRBD2 aligns across 9 bases. Germline V CDR1 and CDR2: PRHDT, FYEKMQ (reference sequence). CDR3 length: 15 amino acids. V lost 5 bases and J lost 3; bases outside the gene matches: 5. CDR3 sequence (DNA): TGTGCCAGCAGCCCCGGGACTAGCAGCTACAATGAGCAGTTCTTC. Translated: CASSPGTSSYNEQFF.

CDR3 DNA: TGTGCCAGCAAATCGGGCCTCGGACCGAACTCCTACGAGCAGTACTTC. As protein: CASKSGLGPNSYEQYF. The chain uses TRBV27 and TRBJ2-7; D gene unclear. CDR1 and CDR2 from the germline V gene are MNHEY and SMNVEV (reference sequence). The CDR3 runs 16 residues. Trimming removed 7 bases from V and 0 bases from J, with 19 bases in between.

The rearrangement joins TRBV2 to TRBJ2-7, with 12 bases matching TRBD2. The CDR3 runs 15 residues. From germline, CDR1 is SNHLY and CDR2 FYNNEI. Trimming removed 9 bases from V and 2 bases from J; junction bases left unmatched: 8. CDR3 residues: CARGGLAGSPYEQYF. The CDR3 DNA follows: TGTGCCAGGGGGGGACTAGCGGGTTCCCCCTACGAGCAGTACTTC.

This clone has just one count. The rearrangement links TRBV2 to TRBJ2-2, with 7 bases lining up with TRBD1. Germline V gene data show CDR1 as SNHLY and CDR2 as FYNNEI. The trim removed 11 bases at V and 2 bases at J, leaving 5 bases unmatched. The CDR3 spans 13 residues. The CDR3 spells CAGRDRNTGELFF. The DNA for the CDR3 is TGTGCCGGAAGGGACAGAAACACCGGGGAGCTGTTTTTT. Using reference TRBV2 and TRBJ2-2 for the parts outside the CDR3, the full variable domain is EPEVTQTPSHQVTQMGQEVILRCVPISNHLYFYWYRQILGQKVEFLVSFYNNEISEKSEIFDDQFSVERPDGSNFTLKIRSTKLEDSAMYFCAGRDRNTGELFFGEGSRLTVL.

This clone was detected once. The sample contains more than one DNA sequence encoding this CDR3. The CDR3 bases are TGTGCCAGCAGCTTAGCTGCAGATACGCAGTATTTT. Amino acids: CASSLAADTQYF. The chain carries TRBV7-8 and TRBJ2-3; D remains ambiguous. Trimming removed 0 bases from V and 4 bases from J, with 2 bases in between. The CDR3 length is 12 residues. CDR1 and CDR2 from the germline V gene are SGHVS and FQNEAQ. The whole variable domain, filled in from reference TRBV7-8 and TRBJ2-3, reads GAGVSQSPRYKVAKRGQDVALRCDPISGHVSLFWYQQALGQGPEFLTYFQNEAQLDKSGLPSDRFFAERPEGSVSTLKIQRTQQEDSAVYLCASSLAADTQYFGPGTRLTVL.

The chain uses TRBV6-1 and TRBJ1-2, with a tentative D call TRBD1 (5 bases). Trimming left V 4 bases short and J 3 bases short, with 12 bases between. CDR1 and CDR2 (germline): MNHNS, SASEGT. CDR3 length: 14 residues. The DNA of the CDR3 is TGTGCCAGCAGTGCCCCCGGGACGGACTATGGCTACACCTTC. Protein: CASSAPGTDYGYTF.

The J gene is TRBJ1-2, the V gene TRBV19, with TRBD1 matching over 7 bases. This CDR3 comprises 14 residues. The germline CDR1 and CDR2 sequences are LNHDA and SQIVND (reference sequence). The V and J ends lost 3 bases and 6 bases, in that order; junction bases with no gene match: 7. CDR3 DNA sequence: TGTGCCAGTAGTATGAGGGACAGAGTGGATGGCTACACCTTC. Its translation: CASSMRDRVDGYTF. Supplemented by reference TRBV19 and TRBJ1-2, the full variable domain reads DGGITQSPKYLFRKEGQNVTLSCEQNLNHDAMYWYRQDPGQGLRLIYYSQIVNDFQKGDIAEGYSVSREKKESFPLTVTSAQKNPTAFYLCASSMRDRVDGYTFGSGTRLTVV.

The rearrangement joins TRBV7-9 to TRBJ2-2; D is uncertain. The V end lost 4 bases, the J end lost 0 bases, and 9 bases lay between the germline ends. CDR3 size: 15 residues. From germline, CDR1 is SEHNR and CDR2 FQNEAQ (reference sequence). The CDR3 DNA sequence: TGTGCCAGCAGCTCATCTAGAACGAACACCGGGGAGCTGTTTTTT. Amino acid sequence: CASSSSRTNTGELFF.

This clone was found once. The rearrangement links TRBV5-1 to TRBJ2-1; unclear D gene. Germline V gene sequence: CDR1 SGHRS, CDR2 YFSETQ. Trimming pared 0 bases from V and 3 bases from J, leaving 7 bases between. The CDR3 has 14 residues. As DNA, the CDR3 is TGCGCCAGCAGCTTGGATGCGAACTACAATGAGCAGTTCTTC. Amino acids: CASSLDANYNEQFF. Filled out from reference TRBV5-1 and TRBJ2-1, the complete variable domain reads KAGVTQTPRYLIKTRGQQVTLSCSPISGHRSVSWYQQTPGQGLQFLFEYFSETQRNKGNFPGRFSGRQFSNSRSEMNVSTLELGDSALYLCASSLDANYNEQFFGPGTRLTVL.

The V call is TRBV14, the J call TRBJ2-7; D remains unclear. Per germline, CDR1 SGHDN and CDR2 FVKESK. The CDR3 has 11 residues. Trimming left V 4 bases short and J 5 bases short, with 6 bases between. This CDR3 reads CASSRGDEQYF. The CDR3 region has the DNA TGTGCCAGCAGCCGTGGGGACGAGCAGTACTTC.